This TCR beta chain originates from a study of read filtering for tumor transcriptome and immune sequencing. Study background: Transcriptome libraries were built from DNase-treated RNA.

Regarding this clonotype: Its target is not known. The CDR3 end shows no conserved phenylalanine or tryptophan, and so a read error is likely.

Points from the study as a whole: RNA-seq captured clonotypes less deeply and reliably than IR-seq.

Molecular barcoded adaptors covering alpha/delta and beta/gamma chains were used on 400 ng RNA. TCRdb called the reads again in MiXCR, with one record for every CDR3 protein. The sample shows some 30,000 distinct CDR3 sequences, around 18% of them seen only once. Sequenced input: a population of CD138-negative cells sorted from bone marrow. The sequence came from a donor at least 40 years old with multiple myeloma.

The CDR3 here is CASSYGGGGKNIQYL. Written as DNA, the CDR3 is TGCGCCAGCAGTTACGGTGGCGGGGGAAAAAACATTCAGTACCTC. V is TRBV6-2 or TRBV6-3 and J is TRBJ2-4; 7 bases line up with TRBD2. CDR3 length: 15 amino acids. CDR1 is MNHEY and CDR2 is SVGEGT in the germline V gene.